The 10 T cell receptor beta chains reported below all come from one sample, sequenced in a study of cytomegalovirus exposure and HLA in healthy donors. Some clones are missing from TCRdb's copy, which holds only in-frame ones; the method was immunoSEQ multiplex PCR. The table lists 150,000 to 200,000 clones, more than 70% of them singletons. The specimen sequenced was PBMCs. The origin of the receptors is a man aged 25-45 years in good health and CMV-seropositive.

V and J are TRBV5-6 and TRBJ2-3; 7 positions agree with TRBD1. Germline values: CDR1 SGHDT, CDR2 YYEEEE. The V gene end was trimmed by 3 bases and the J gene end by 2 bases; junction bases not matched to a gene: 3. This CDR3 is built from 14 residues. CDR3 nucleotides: TGTGCCAGCAGCTGGGACAGTAACACAGATACGCAGTATTTT. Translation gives CASSWDSNTDTQYF.

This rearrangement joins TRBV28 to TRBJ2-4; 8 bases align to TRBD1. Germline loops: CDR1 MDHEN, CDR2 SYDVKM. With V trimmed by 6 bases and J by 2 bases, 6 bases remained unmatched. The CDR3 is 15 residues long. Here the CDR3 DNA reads TGTGCCAGCAGCTACAGGGGGTCAACCAAAAACATTCAGTACTTC. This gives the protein CASSYRGSTKNIQYF.

The CDR3 nucleotides read TGTGCCAGCAGCCCTAGCGGGGGGGCCCGGGAGACCCAGTACTTC. It codes for CASSPSGGARETQYF. The V and J genes are TRBV28 and TRBJ2-5; 12 bases are a match to TRBD2. The CDR3 sequence is 15 residues long. Per germline, CDR1 MDHEN and CDR2 SYDVKM. V lost 6 bases to trimming and J lost 5 bases; unmatched junction nucleotides: 7. Full variable domain (missing parts from reference TRBV28 and TRBJ2-5): DVKVTQSSRYLVKRTGEKVFLECVQDMDHENMFWYRQDPGLGLRLIYFSYDVKMKEKGDIPEGYSVSREKKERFSLILESASTNQTSMYLCASSPSGGARETQYFGPGTRLLVL.

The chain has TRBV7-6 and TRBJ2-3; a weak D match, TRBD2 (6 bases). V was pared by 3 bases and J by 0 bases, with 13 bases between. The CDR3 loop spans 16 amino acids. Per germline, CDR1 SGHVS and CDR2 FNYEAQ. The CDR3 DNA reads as TGTGCCAGCAGCTTCGGTCCCAGCGGGAGCACAGATACGCAGTATTTT. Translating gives CASSFGPSGSTDTQYF.

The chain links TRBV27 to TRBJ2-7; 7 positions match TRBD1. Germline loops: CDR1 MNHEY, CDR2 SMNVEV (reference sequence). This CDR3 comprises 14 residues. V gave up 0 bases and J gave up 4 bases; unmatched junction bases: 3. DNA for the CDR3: TGTGCCAGCAGTTTATCGGCAGGGGGTTACGAGCAGTACTTC. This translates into CASSLSAGGYEQYF.

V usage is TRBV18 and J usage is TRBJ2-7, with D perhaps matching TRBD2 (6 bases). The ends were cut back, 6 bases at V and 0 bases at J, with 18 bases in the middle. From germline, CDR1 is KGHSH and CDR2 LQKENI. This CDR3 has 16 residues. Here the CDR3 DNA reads TGTGCCAGCTCCCTAGGCGGAGGCGGGGCCTCCTACGAGCAGTACTTC. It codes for CASSLGGGGASYEQYF. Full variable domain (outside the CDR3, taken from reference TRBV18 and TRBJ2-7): NAGVMQNPRHLVRRRGQEARLRCSPMKGHSHVYWYRQLPEEGLKFMVYLQKENIIDESGMPKERFSAEFPKEGPSILRIQQVVRGDSAAYFCASSLGGGGASYEQYFGPGTRLTVT.

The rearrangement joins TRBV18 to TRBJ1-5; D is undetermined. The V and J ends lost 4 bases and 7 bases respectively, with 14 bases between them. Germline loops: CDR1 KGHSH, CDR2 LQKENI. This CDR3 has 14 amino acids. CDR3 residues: CASSRAGERQPQHF. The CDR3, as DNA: TGTGCCAGCTCACGGGCGGGTGAGCGCCAGCCCCAGCATTTT.

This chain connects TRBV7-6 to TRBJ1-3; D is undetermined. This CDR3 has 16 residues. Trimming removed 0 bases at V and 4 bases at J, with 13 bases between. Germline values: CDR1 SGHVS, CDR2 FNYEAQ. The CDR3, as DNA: TGTGCCAGCAGCTTAGCCCCCAGCGATGAGGGAAACACCATATATTTT. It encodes CASSLAPSDEGNTIYF.

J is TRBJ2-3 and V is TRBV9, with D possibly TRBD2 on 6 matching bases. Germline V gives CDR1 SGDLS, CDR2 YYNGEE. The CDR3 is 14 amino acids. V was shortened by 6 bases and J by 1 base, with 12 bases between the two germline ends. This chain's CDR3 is CASTRERRTDTQYF. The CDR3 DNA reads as TGTGCCAGCACCCGGGAGAGGCGCACAGATACGCAGTATTTT.

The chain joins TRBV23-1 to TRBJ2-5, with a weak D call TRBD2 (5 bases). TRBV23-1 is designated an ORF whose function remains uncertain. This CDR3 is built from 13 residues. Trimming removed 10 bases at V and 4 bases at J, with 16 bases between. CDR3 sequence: CATRDLGVETQYF. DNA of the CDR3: TGCGCCACCCGGGATCTGGGTGTAGAGACCCAGTACTTC.